The rows below give T cell receptor beta chains drawn from one sample of a study of blood T cell repertoires in COVID-19. The table came from immunoSEQ multiplex PCR; TCRdb's copy has only in-frame clones and leaves some out. The sample has a few hundred thousand clones; about 87% are singletons. What was sequenced was peripheral blood. The receptors stem from a man in his fifties or sixties with acute or convalescent COVID-19. The CDR3 runs from the conserved cysteine through the conserved F or W. The order of the fields is V gene, J gene, CDR3 protein.

V gene: TRBV4-2
J gene: TRBJ2-3
CDR3 protein: CASSQASQGAGKSDTQYF

V gene: TRBV7-2
J gene: TRBJ2-1
CDR3 protein: CASSLEGAGATYNEQFF

V gene: TRBV6-5
J gene: TRBJ2-7
CDR3 protein: CASSYWDSVYEQYF

V gene: TRBV29-1
J gene: TRBJ2-5
CDR3 protein: CSVEKAGAETQYF

V gene: TRBV2
J gene: TRBJ2-1
CDR3 protein: CASKRYNEQFF

V gene: TRBV11-3
J gene: TRBJ2-7
CDR3 protein: CASSLESSYEQYF

V gene: TRBV6-1
J gene: TRBJ2-4
CDR3 protein: CASSEIWGQGYF

V gene: TRBV29-1
J gene: TRBJ1-2
CDR3 protein: CSDRGQGAYYTF

V gene: TRBV5-1
J gene: TRBJ2-3
CDR3 protein: CASSLGGRGDTQYF

V gene: TRBV5-1
J gene: TRBJ2-6
CDR3 protein: CASSYRGAGANVLTF

V gene: TRBV5-1
J gene: TRBJ2-7
CDR3 protein: CASSLVGQGAYEQYF

V gene: TRBV6-1
J gene: TRBJ1-1
CDR3 protein: CASSETLNTEAFF

V gene: TRBV11-2
J gene: TRBJ1-2
CDR3 protein: CASRPGQGNYGYTF

V gene: TRBV30
J gene: TRBJ1-1
CDR3 protein: CAWRATGGTEAFF

V gene: TRBV14
J gene: TRBJ2-1
CDR3 protein: CASSQELAGGQFF

V gene: TRBV25-1
J gene: TRBJ1-1
CDR3 protein: CASSEWGGNTEAFF

V gene: TRBV19
J gene: TRBJ1-2
CDR3 protein: CATTPGQPTYGYTF

V gene: TRBV19
J gene: TRBJ1-3
CDR3 protein: CASRNPGRGSSGNTIYF

V gene: TRBV6-5
J gene: TRBJ2-3
CDR3 protein: CAGHRDTHTDTQYF

V gene: TRBV5-6
J gene: TRBJ1-1
CDR3 protein: CASSRRTGAWTEAFF

V gene: TRBV4-1
J gene: TRBJ2-1
CDR3 protein: CASSQDLAGGYNEQFF

V gene: TRBV27
J gene: TRBJ2-5
CDR3 protein: CASSPRAAETQYF

V gene: TRBV6-4
J gene: TRBJ1-1
CDR3 protein: CASSDSKIRDRGPLSTEAFF

V gene: TRBV5-5
J gene: TRBJ2-5
CDR3 protein: CASSLRFAEETQYF

V gene: TRBV30
J gene: TRBJ1-1
CDR3 protein: CAWSGGQEAFF

V gene: TRBV5-1
J gene: TRBJ1-4
CDR3 protein: CASSLGRGQGTEKLFF

V gene: TRBV9
J gene: TRBJ2-3
CDR3 protein: CASSGRGFLGTDTQYF

V gene: TRBV19
J gene: TRBJ1-5
CDR3 protein: CASSATGVGNQPQHF

V gene: TRBV3-1/TRBV3-2
J gene: TRBJ1-2
CDR3 protein: CASSQWAGTNYGYTF

V gene: TRBV2
J gene: TRBJ2-1
CDR3 protein: CASRGQGAGNEQFF

V gene: TRBV5-4
J gene: TRBJ2-3
CDR3 protein: CASRRDSPSTDTQYF

V gene: TRBV5-4
J gene: TRBJ2-3
CDR3 protein: CASSLRRGLVDTQYF

V gene: TRBV27
J gene: TRBJ1-1
CDR3 protein: CASSPRDRGWVNTEAFF

V gene: TRBV15
J gene: TRBJ1-5
CDR3 protein: CATSRDRALNQPQHF

V gene: TRBV11-2
J gene: TRBJ1-1
CDR3 protein: CASSSTRETTRVEAFF

V gene: TRBV19
J gene: TRBJ1-5
CDR3 protein: CASSRGTGEIGNQPQHF

V gene: TRBV5-1
J gene: TRBJ2-5
CDR3 protein: CASSLVSGPGETQYF

V gene: TRBV28
J gene: TRBJ1-5
CDR3 protein: CASGSTGLVRQPQHF

V gene: TRBV5-5
J gene: TRBJ2-7
CDR3 protein: CASSRDSFSYEQYF

V gene: TRBV18
J gene: TRBJ1-1
CDR3 protein: CASSPPTGEGTEAFF

V gene: TRBV2
J gene: TRBJ1-1
CDR3 protein: CASTLGTGSTEAFF

V gene: TRBV7-3
J gene: TRBJ2-5
CDR3 protein: CASSLSGQFQETQYF

V gene: TRBV5-1
J gene: TRBJ2-5
CDR3 protein: CARSLGGGGYQETQYF

V gene: TRBV9
J gene: TRBJ2-2
CDR3 protein: CASSPRGDAGGTGELFF

V gene: TRBV15
J gene: TRBJ1-4
CDR3 protein: CATSRSTGVFEKLFF

V gene: TRBV5-6
J gene: TRBJ1-5
CDR3 protein: CASSLRGSNQPQHF

V gene: TRBV2
J gene: TRBJ2-7
CDR3 protein: CASRENRGSGEQYF

V gene: TRBV2
J gene: TRBJ1-6
CDR3 protein: CASRRQQDNSPLHF

V gene: TRBV18
J gene: TRBJ2-1
CDR3 protein: CASSPGGNEQFF

V gene: TRBV6-1
J gene: TRBJ1-3
CDR3 protein: CASSDQRGAGNTIYF

V gene: TRBV24-1
J gene: TRBJ2-5
CDR3 protein: CATSDPRGWGETQYF

V gene: TRBV7-9
J gene: TRBJ1-5
CDR3 protein: CASSLDLVDQPQHF

V gene: TRBV19
J gene: TRBJ1-1
CDR3 protein: CASSIIARTGVGVGAFF

V gene: TRBV27
J gene: TRBJ1-1
CDR3 protein: CASSPYLGPEAFF

V gene: TRBV27
J gene: TRBJ2-7
CDR3 protein: CASSVTGNSYEQYF

V gene: TRBV30
J gene: TRBJ1-2
CDR3 protein: CAWSALRGGNYGYTF

V gene: TRBV19
J gene: TRBJ1-6
CDR3 protein: CASSVRGIGSPLHF

V gene: TRBV5-5
J gene: TRBJ2-7
CDR3 protein: CASSPAGPSYEQYF

V gene: TRBV19
J gene: TRBJ2-2
CDR3 protein: CASSTQTRSTGELFF

V gene: TRBV7-6
J gene: TRBJ2-7
CDR3 protein: CASSPRRTGTAGNPYEQYF